This passage covers 22 T cell receptor beta chains from one sample sequenced in a study of T-cell reconstitution after alpha-beta-depleted transplantation in children. Preparation of the TCRbeta library involved a method that used unique molecular identifiers. One entry per CDR3 protein, called by TCRdb with MiXCR from the PCR reads. The sample records hundreds of thousands of distinct CDR3 sequences, around 13% being singletons. This material consisted of PBMCs from the stem cell graft donor, taken from the stem cell graft. Receptors originate from a human donor who donated a stem cell graft to a child with combined immunodeficiency.

This chain joins TRBV5-1 and TRBJ2-2; D unclear. V lost 3 bases, J lost 2 bases, and 17 bases lay in between. This CDR3 is 17 amino acids long. Germline CDR1 SGHRS, CDR2 YFSETQ. The CDR3 DNA follows: TGCGCCAGCAGCTCCACCCCCGAGGCTTTAAACACCGGGGAGCTGTTTTTT. Its translation: CASSSTPEALNTGELFF. Full variable domain (remainder filled in from reference TRBV5-1 and TRBJ2-2): KAGVTQTPRYLIKTRGQQVTLSCSPISGHRSVSWYQQTPGQGLQFLFEYFSETQRNKGNFPGRFSGRQFSNSRSEMNVSTLELGDSALYLCASSSTPEALNTGELFFGEGSRLTVL.

V usage is TRBV20-1 and J usage is TRBJ2-7, with D tentatively TRBD2 (6 bases). The germline V gene has CDR1 DFQATT and CDR2 SNEGSKA (reference sequence). The CDR3 sequence is 15 residues long. Trimming left V 1 base short and J 1 base short, with 14 bases between. CDR3 residues: CSARAPGGASYEQYF. The CDR3 DNA reads TGCAGTGCTAGAGCCCCCGGGGGAGCTTCCTACGAGCAGTACTTC.

The chain couples TRBV7-3 to TRBJ1-1; TRBD1 matches at 8 bases. Germline V gene data show CDR1 as SGHTA and CDR2 as FQGTGA. Unmatched junction bases numbered 5, after V lost 4 bases and J lost 1 base. This CDR3 has 15 amino acids. The CDR3 nucleotides read TGTGCCAGCAGCTCCGGACAGGGTTGGAACACTGAAGCTTTCTTT. This sequence encodes CASSSGQGWNTEAFF.

The rearrangement joins TRBV12-3 or TRBV12-4 to TRBJ1-6; D uncertain. The V gene lost 2 bases and the J gene lost 5 bases, with 7 bases spanning the gap. This CDR3 contains 14 residues. CDR3 residues: CASSLRSNNSPLHF. CDR3 DNA sequence: TGTGCCAGCAGTTTAAGGTCGAATAATTCACCCCTCCACTTT.

This clonotype has at least ten counts. The rearrangement uses TRBV12-5 and TRBJ2-5; D remains unclear. The CDR3 runs 17 residues. V lost 5 bases and J 1 base, leaving 20 bases between the germline ends. Germline V gene data show CDR1 as LGHNT and CDR2 as FRNRAP. The CDR3 here is CASGTGIRLQPQETQYF. DNA of the CDR3: TGTGCTAGTGGTACGGGCATTCGACTGCAGCCCCAAGAGACCCAGTACTTC.

The chain recombines TRBV5-6 with TRBJ2-1; TRBD1 matches 7 bases. The CDR3 length is 17 residues. The J segment lost 5 bases and the V segment lost 0 bases, leaving 11 bases of the junction unmatched. Germline CDR1 SGHDT, CDR2 YYEEEE. DNA for the CDR3: TGTGCCAGCAGCTTGGGCTTTACGGGACAGAACGACAATGAGCAGTTCTTC. This codes for CASSLGFTGQNDNEQFF.

The rearrangement joins TRBV29-1 to TRBJ2-6; 8 positions agree with TRBD1. After removal of 0 bases from V and 2 bases from J, the junction contained 6 bases not matched to a gene. The CDR3 runs to 17 residues. From germline, CDR1 is SQVTM and CDR2 ANQGSEA. CDR3 in amino acids: CSVEEQDREAGANVLTF. CDR3 in DNA: TGCAGCGTTGAAGAACAGGACAGGGAAGCTGGGGCCAACGTCCTGACTTTC.

At least ten counts were recorded for this clonotype. V is TRBV12-3 or TRBV12-4 and J is TRBJ2-2; D is perhaps TRBD1 or TRBD2 (6 bases each). This CDR3 is 15 amino acids long. Trimming cost V 2 bases and J 7 bases, with 14 bases left between them. The CDR3 nucleotides read TGTGCCAGCAGTTTATGGGGGGCGGATGGCGGGGAGCTGTTTTTT. Translated, it gives CASSLWGADGGELFF.

The chain has TRBV12-3 or TRBV12-4 and TRBJ2-1; 8 bases are shared with TRBD2. This CDR3 comprises 16 residues. V dropped 4 bases and J dropped 8; count of bases not matched to a gene: 13. The chain's CDR3 is CASSSYRGGAEDEQFF. CDR3 coding DNA: TGTGCCAGCAGTTCGTATCGGGGGGGCGCGGAGGATGAGCAGTTCTTC.

Many counts were recorded for this clonotype. J is TRBJ2-1 and V is TRBV30; 11 bases match TRBD2. In germline, CDR1 is GTSNPN, CDR2 SVGIG (reference sequence). The ends lost 4 bases at V and 4 bases at J; junction bases unmatched: 6. The CDR3 loop spans 15 amino acids. The CDR3 DNA is TGTGCCTGGAACCGAGGGACTAGCGGTTACAATGAGCAGTTCTTC. Its protein is CAWNRGTSGYNEQFF. The variable domain in full, with the rest retrieved from reference TRBV30 and TRBJ2-1, is SQTIHQWPATLVQPVGSPLSLECTVEGTSNPNLYWYRQAAGRGLQLLFYSVGIGQISSEVPQNLSASRPQDRQFILSSKKLLLSDSGFYLCAWNRGTSGYNEQFFGPGTRLTVL.

This clonotype was counted many times. The chain joins TRBV4-1 to TRBJ2-3; the match to TRBD1 covers 7 bases. Germline-derived CDR1 and CDR2 are MGHRA and YSYEKL. With 1 base clipped from V and 1 base from J, the junction kept 8 bases outside the gene matches. This CDR3 is 17 amino acids long. The CDR3 DNA is TGCGCCAGCAGCCAAGGGGTGACAGGGTCTGGCACAGATACGCAGTATTTT. Amino acids: CASSQGVTGSGTDTQYF.

V gene TRBV7-9 combines with J gene TRBJ2-7; 10 bases fit TRBD2. V gave up 0 bases and J gave up 7 bases; unmatched junction bases: 6. CDR3 length: 15 residues. Germline V CDR1 and CDR2: SEHNR, FQNEAQ (reference sequence). The CDR3 sequence is CASSLASGRVKEQYF. The CDR3 region has the DNA TGTGCCAGCAGCTTAGCGAGCGGGAGGGTGAAGGAGCAGTACTTC.

This clonotype came up many times. J is TRBJ2-1 and V is TRBV7-2; 12 bases align to TRBD2. The germline V gene has CDR1 SGHTA and CDR2 FQGNSA. J gave up 4 bases and V 6 bases, and 13 bases lay outside the gene matches. The CDR3 runs 18 residues. The CDR3 nucleotides read TGTGCCAGCAGTCCCGGGACTAGCGGGTTCCGGGTATACAATGAGCAGTTCTTC. Translated, it gives CASSPGTSGFRVYNEQFF.

Ten or more counts support this clonotype. This chain connects TRBV12-3 or TRBV12-4 to TRBJ2-5; TRBD1 is a possible D gene (6 bases). The CDR3 contains 12 residues. Trimming removed 6 bases from V and 5 bases from J, with 10 bases in between. The CDR3 DNA reads as TGTGCCAGCAGCCAGGGGATTGAGACCCAGTACTTC. Its protein product is CASSQGIETQYF.

This chain joins TRBV3-1 and TRBJ2-5; TRBD2 might be the D (6 bases). The CDR3 loop spans 18 amino acids. Germline V gene lookup returns CDR1 LGHDT and CDR2 YNNKEL (reference sequence). V lost 2 bases and J 3 bases, leaving 22 bases between the germline ends. The CDR3 spells CASSQPIWKGWREETQYF. The CDR3 bases are TGTGCCAGCAGCCAACCTATCTGGAAAGGCTGGAGGGAAGAGACCCAGTACTTC.

This clonotype was observed many times. This chain connects TRBV27 to TRBJ2-1; 11 bases agree with TRBD2. This CDR3 contains 18 residues. Germline CDR1 is MNHEY and CDR2 is SMNVEV (reference sequence). V shed 6 bases, J shed 3 bases, and the junction held 13 bases outside the gene matches. CDR3 residues: CASRTNLASGRYYNEQFF. The CDR3 nucleotides are TGTGCCAGCAGAACTAACCTGGCTAGCGGGAGGTACTACAATGAGCAGTTCTTC.

The sample holds one count of this clonotype. This chain connects TRBV4-1 to TRBJ1-5; 8 bases align to TRBD1. CDR1 and CDR2 (germline): MGHRA, YSYEKL. There are 15 residues in the CDR3. Germline trimming cut 3 bases from V and 7 bases from J; bases unmatched to any gene: 8. CDR3 coding DNA: TGCGCCAGCAGCCAGCCCGGACAGGGCCACCAGCCCCAGCATTTT. Translating gives CASSQPGQGHQPQHF.

With regard to this clonotype: One junction end disagrees with the germline gene, perhaps due to a read error. The chain joins TRBV20-1 to TRBJ2-1, with D uncertain. The CDR3 covers 15 residues. The V gene's germline CDR1 is DFQATT and CDR2 SNEGSKA (reference sequence). The CDR3 DNA sequence: TGCAGTGCTAGCGACATTGGGGTTTTCTACAATGAGCAGTCCTTC. Protein sequence: CSASDIGVFYNEQSF.

A few counts support this clonotype. The chain links TRBV6-1 to TRBJ2-3; 9 positions agree with TRBD1. The V gene's germline CDR1 is MNHNS and CDR2 SASEGT. V shed 4 bases, J shed 6 bases, and the junction held 5 bases outside the gene matches. CDR3 length equals 14 residues. The DNA of the CDR3 is TGTGCCAGCAGTGCGACAGGGGGTTGGGATACGCAGTATTTT. It codes for CASSATGGWDTQYF.

This chain connects TRBV20-1 to TRBJ1-2; 8 bases align to TRBD1. Germline assignment: CDR1 DFQATT and CDR2 SNEGSKA (reference sequence). There are 15 residues in the CDR3. Losses at the gene ends were 3 bases for V and 7 bases for J; bases not matched to a gene: 13. The CDR3 sequence: CSARNNRDRRRGYTF. The CDR3 DNA reads as TGCAGTGCTAGGAACAACCGGGACAGGCGACGTGGCTACACCTTC.

CDR3 protein: CASSRIKVGTGDFRQYF. CDR3 nucleotides: TGCGCCAGCAGCCGCATCAAAGTAGGGACGGGTGATTTTCGGCAGTACTTC. This chain uses TRBV4-3 with TRBJ2-7; TRBD1 or TRBD2 may be the D gene (5 bases each). CDR3 length: 17 residues. V lost 4 bases, J lost 9 bases, and 28 bases lay in between. Germline lookup yields CDR1 LGHNA and CDR2 YSLEER.

Only one count was recorded for this clonotype. The V call is TRBV3-1, the J call TRBJ2-7, with 10 bases identical to TRBD2. With V trimmed by 1 base and J by 3 bases, 3 bases remained unmatched. Per the germline V gene, CDR1 is LGHDT and CDR2 is YNNKEL (reference sequence). The CDR3 totals 15 residues. CDR3 region: CASSQGLAGDYEQYF. The CDR3 DNA is TGTGCCAGCAGCCAAGGTCTAGCGGGGGACTACGAGCAGTACTTC.